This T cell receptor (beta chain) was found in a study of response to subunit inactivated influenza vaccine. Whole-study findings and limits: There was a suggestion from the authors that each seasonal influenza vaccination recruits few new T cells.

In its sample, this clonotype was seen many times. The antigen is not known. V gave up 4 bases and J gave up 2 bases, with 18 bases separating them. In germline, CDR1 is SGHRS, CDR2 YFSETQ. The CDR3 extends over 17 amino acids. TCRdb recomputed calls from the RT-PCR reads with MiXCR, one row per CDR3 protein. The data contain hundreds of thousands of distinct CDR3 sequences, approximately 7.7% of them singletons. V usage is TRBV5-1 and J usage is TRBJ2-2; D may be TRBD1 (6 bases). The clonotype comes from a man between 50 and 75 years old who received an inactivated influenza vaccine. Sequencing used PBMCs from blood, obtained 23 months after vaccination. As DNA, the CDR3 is TGCGCCAGCAGCCGGAGCGGCAGGGGTGGAAACACCGGGGAGCTGTTTTTT. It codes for CASSRSGRGGNTGELFF.